This entry describes one T cell receptor beta chain. Its antigen is currently unknown. The data are from a study of Ad26.COV2.S vaccination and SARS-CoV-2 variants. For the study at large: In the study, Ad26.COV2.S was injected intramuscularly once, or twice 56 days apart.

Only in-frame clones appear in the TCRdb table, and some are missing; sequencing was by immunoSEQ multiplex PCR. This sample has about 400,000 clones, with roughly 90% found just once. CDR1 and CDR2 from the germline V gene are LGHNA and YNFKEQ. Trimming took off 3 bases at V and 1 base at J, with 16 bases between the two ends. This CDR3 contains 17 residues. Treatment specified: about 20 received Ad26.COV2.S at low or high dose, single or two shots; five or six received placebo; per-sample allocation not given. Sample collection was performed on day 63 after the first vaccine or placebo injection. Study results and caveats: Vaccine and placebo recipients had similar non-spike TCR breadth. While placebo recipients had lower spike-specific TCR breadth, vaccine recipients had more.

Material: peripheral blood, obtained in a trial of Ad26.COV2.S vaccine versus placebo. This receptor was obtained from a person aged 18-60 years who received the Ad26.COV2.S COVID-19 vaccine or a placebo. J is TRBJ2-1 and V is TRBV4-2; a weak D match, TRBD2 (5 bases). Here the CDR3 DNA reads TGTGCCAGCAGCCAGGCCCGGAGGAGCGGATCCTACAATGAGCAGTTCTTC. Translated, it gives CASSQARRSGSYNEQFF.